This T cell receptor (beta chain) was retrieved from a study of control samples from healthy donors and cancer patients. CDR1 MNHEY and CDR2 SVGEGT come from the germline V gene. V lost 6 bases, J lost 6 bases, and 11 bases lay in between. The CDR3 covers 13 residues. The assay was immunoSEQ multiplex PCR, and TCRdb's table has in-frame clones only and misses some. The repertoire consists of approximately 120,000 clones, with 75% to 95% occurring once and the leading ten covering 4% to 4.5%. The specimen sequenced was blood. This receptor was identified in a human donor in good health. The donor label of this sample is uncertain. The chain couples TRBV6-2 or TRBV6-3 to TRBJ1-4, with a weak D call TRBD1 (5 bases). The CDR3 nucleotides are TGTGCCAGCAGCCCAGGGCCTGATGAAAAACTGTTTTTT. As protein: CASSPGPDEKLFF.